This passage covers 29 T cell receptor beta chains from one sample sequenced in a study of blood T cell repertoires in COVID-19. The method was immunoSEQ multiplex PCR; TCRdb's version includes in-frame clones alone and lacks a portion of them. The sample holds fewer than 90,000 clones; 70% to 90% are singletons and the top ten take approximately 6.8%. Sequences were obtained from peripheral blood. The source is an elderly woman with active COVID-19.

This clone was observed a few times. The chain combines TRBV2 with TRBJ2-3; 11 bases match TRBD2. CDR1 is SNHLY, CDR2 FYNNEI, per germline. The CDR3 is made up of 17 amino acids. With V trimmed by 5 bases and J by 0 bases, 7 bases remained unmatched. In DNA form, the CDR3 reads TGTGCCAGCAGTTTTAGCGGGAGGGGATCTAGCACAGATACGCAGTATTTT. It translates to CASSFSGRGSSTDTQYF.

The chain combines TRBV7-3 with TRBJ2-1; 9 bases align to TRBD2. CDR3 length equals 15 residues. Germline lookup yields CDR1 SGHTA and CDR2 FQGTGA. V gave up 2 bases and J gave up 4 bases; unmatched junction bases: 3. The CDR3 here is CASSLGGRAYNEQFF. In DNA, the CDR3 is TGTGCCAGCAGCTTAGGCGGGAGGGCGTACAATGAGCAGTTCTTC. Looking up the rest from reference TRBV7-3 and TRBJ2-1 gives the full variable domain: GAGVSQTPSNKVTEKGKYVELRCDPISGHTALYWYRQSLGQGPEFLIYFQGTGAADDSGLPNDRFFAVRPEGSVSTLKIQRTERGDSAVYLCASSLGGRAYNEQFFGPGTRLTVL.

The chain employs TRBV19 and TRBJ1-2, with D possibly TRBD1 on 6 matching bases. Germline assignment: CDR1 LNHDA and CDR2 SQIVND (reference sequence). The CDR3 covers 14 residues. V lost 6 bases and J 4 bases, leaving 15 bases between the germline ends. DNA of the CDR3: TGTGCCAGTAGCACTCCGGGACATCTCTATGGCTACACCTTC. Protein: CASSTPGHLYGYTF.

This sequence joins TRBV7-3 and TRBJ2-1, with TRBD1 identical over 7 bases. Germline V lookup: CDR1 SGHTA, CDR2 FQGTGA. CDR3 length: 15 amino acids. V lost 5 bases, J lost 3 bases, and 7 bases stayed unmatched. Here the CDR3 DNA reads TGTGCCAGCAGCCAAACAGGGGTTTACTACAATGAGCAGTTCTTC. Translated: CASSQTGVYYNEQFF.

This chain joins TRBV7-2 and TRBJ2-7; a weak D match, TRBD1 (5 bases). CDR1 and CDR2 (germline): SGHTA, FQGNSA. The CDR3 spans 15 residues. The V gene lost 5 bases and the J gene lost 1 base, with 15 bases spanning the gap. CDR3 nucleotide sequence: TGTGCCAGCAGCCAAAGCAGGGCAGGATCCTACGAGCAGTACTTC. Translation: CASSQSRAGSYEQYF. Together with reference TRBV7-2 and TRBJ2-7, the CDR3 gives the full variable domain: GAGVSQSPSNKVTEKGKDVELRCDPISGHTALYWYRQSLGQGLEFLIYFQGNSAPDKSGLPSDRFSAERTGGSVSTLTIQRTQQEDSAVYLCASSQSRAGSYEQYFGPGTRLTVT.

V usage is TRBV10-3 and J usage is TRBJ2-3, with D possibly matching TRBD2 (5 bases). The germline CDR1 and CDR2 sequences are ENHRY and SYGVKD. The CDR3 consists of 14 residues. V was cut by 2 bases and J by 3 bases, with 9 bases left in between. The CDR3 region has the DNA TGTGCCATCAGTGAGCGTTGGGAGACAGATACGCAGTATTTT. Translation gives CAISERWETDTQYF.

The genes are TRBV14 and TRBJ2-7; 9 positions match TRBD2. CDR3 length equals 15 residues. The germline CDR1 and CDR2 sequences are SGHDN and FVKESK. V shed 2 bases, J shed 7 bases, and the junction held 9 bases outside the gene matches. CDR3 nucleotide sequence: TGTGCCAGCAGCCAACATAGCGGGAGCCGGGGGGAGCAGTACTTC. This encodes CASSQHSGSRGEQYF.

The V gene is TRBV7-2, the J gene TRBJ2-7; 7 bases fit TRBD1. The length of the CDR3 is 15 residues. Germline trimming cut 5 bases from V and 2 bases from J; bases unmatched to any gene: 9. Germline CDR1 and CDR2: SGHTA and FQGNSA. The CDR3: CASSQQGSRPYEQYF. CDR3 nucleotides: TGTGCCAGCAGCCAACAGGGGAGCCGGCCCTACGAGCAGTACTTC. Complete variable domain (other parts from reference TRBV7-2 and TRBJ2-7): GAGVSQSPSNKVTEKGKDVELRCDPISGHTALYWYRQSLGQGLEFLIYFQGNSAPDKSGLPSDRFSAERTGGSVSTLTIQRTQQEDSAVYLCASSQQGSRPYEQYFGPGTRLTVT.

V is TRBV25-1 and J is TRBJ1-1; the D is unclear. The CDR3 consists of 14 residues. The V and J ends lost 5 bases and 1 base respectively, with 11 bases between them. The V gene's germline CDR1 is MGHDK and CDR2 SYGVNS. Here the CDR3 DNA reads TGTGCCAGCAGTCCAGTGGCGGGGAACACTGAAGCTTTCTTT. This encodes CASSPVAGNTEAFF.

The chain recombines TRBV5-1 with TRBJ2-3; TRBD2 matches at 13 bases. Trimming at V came to 5 bases and at J to 4 bases, leaving 13 bases not matched to a gene. Germline V gene sequence: CDR1 SGHRS, CDR2 YFSETQ. The CDR3 extends over 18 amino acids. The CDR3 DNA is TGCGCCAGCAGACTCGGGACTAGCGGGATCTCCGTGCCAGATACGCAGTATTTT. It yields the protein CASRLGTSGISVPDTQYF.

The chain joins TRBV6-1 to TRBJ2-3, with 8 bases identical to TRBD2. CDR1 and CDR2 from the germline V gene are MNHNS and SASEGT. V lost 0 bases to trimming and J lost 3 bases; unmatched junction nucleotides: 11. CDR3 length equals 18 residues. In DNA form, the CDR3 reads TGTGCCAGCAGTGAAGCCGTGGCGGGAGGTCGGGTTACAGATACGCAGTATTTT. It encodes CASSEAVAGGRVTDTQYF.

The chain carries TRBV7-6 and TRBJ2-3; 8 bases match TRBD2. CDR3 length equals 17 residues. J gave up 2 bases and V 2 bases, and 9 bases lay outside the gene matches. Germline V gene lookup returns CDR1 SGHVS and CDR2 FNYEAQ. The CDR3 spells CASSLKRGLVDTDTQYF. CDR3 sequence (DNA): TGTGCCAGCAGCTTAAAGCGGGGGCTGGTTGACACAGATACGCAGTATTTT.

The CDR3, as DNA: TGTGCCAGCAGCGTAGGGGTGGTGGCAGGGCCCCAAGAGACCCAGTACTTC. Translated: CASSVGVVAGPQETQYF. The V gene is TRBV9, the J gene TRBJ2-5; D possibly corresponds to TRBD1 (5 bases). Germline V CDR1 and CDR2: SGDLS, YYNGEE. Trimming stripped 0 bases from V and 1 base from J, with 16 bases between. The CDR3 is made up of 17 amino acids.

The CDR3 loop is CATRQGSSGNTIYF. CDR3 bases: TGTGCCACCCGACAGGGATCCTCTGGAAACACCATATATTTT. The genes are TRBV19 and TRBJ1-3, with 7 bases that match TRBD1. Germline V gives CDR1 LNHDA, CDR2 SQIVND (reference sequence). V trimming: 10 bases; J trimming: 0 bases; junction bases outside the gene matches: 6. There are 14 residues in the CDR3.

The V gene is TRBV15, the J gene TRBJ2-7; 10 nucleotides match TRBD2. The CDR3 covers 16 residues. Germline V lookup: CDR1 LNHNV, CDR2 YYDKDF (reference sequence). With 3 bases clipped from V and 6 bases from J, the junction kept 11 bases outside the gene matches. CDR3 nucleotide sequence: TGTGCCACCAGCAGCCGAGCGGGAGGGGCCCCCATCGAGCAGTACTTC. Translating it yields CATSSRAGGAPIEQYF.

V and J are TRBV23-1 and TRBJ1-3; D call uncertain. TRBV23-1 falls under the ORF class, with uncertain function. Trimming removed 3 bases at V and 2 bases at J, with 8 bases between. The CDR3 runs to 14 residues. CDR3 sequence (DNA): TGCGCCAGCAGTCAGAACGGTCCTGGAAACACCATATATTTT. This translates into CASSQNGPGNTIYF.

The chain employs TRBV7-3 and TRBJ2-7; 7 bases map to TRBD2. Unmatched junction bases numbered 22, after V lost 1 base and J lost 4 bases. Germline values: CDR1 SGHTA, CDR2 FQGTGA. This CDR3 region has 20 residues. The CDR3 sequence is CASSLRGRVGGDPILYEQYF. The CDR3 DNA reads as TGTGCCAGCAGCTTAAGGGGGAGGGTAGGCGGGGACCCGATCCTGTACGAGCAGTACTTC.

V gene TRBV28 combines with J gene TRBJ2-7; TRBD1 matches at 8 bases. There are 14 residues in the CDR3. The V and J ends lost 7 bases and 1 base, in that order; junction bases with no gene match: 6. From germline, CDR1 is MDHEN and CDR2 SYDVKM. This CDR3 reads CASKPGGASYEQYF. CDR3 bases: TGTGCCAGCAAACCAGGGGGCGCTTCCTACGAGCAGTACTTC.

This sequence joins TRBV2 and TRBJ2-3; 9 bases line up with TRBD2. V was clipped by 8 bases and J by 10 bases; unmatched bases: 13. This CDR3 is built from 14 residues. CDR1 is SNHLY, CDR2 FYNNEI, per germline. CDR3 DNA sequence: TGTGCCAGCGATCCCGCGGGAGGGCCGATTGCGCAGTATTTT. Translation gives CASDPAGGPIAQYF.

This clone appeared a few times. The V gene is TRBV28, the J gene TRBJ1-2; 7 positions agree with TRBD1. Trimming removed 2 bases from V and 7 bases from J; junction bases left unmatched: 10. Germline V gives CDR1 MDHEN, CDR2 SYDVKM. The CDR3 extends over 15 amino acids. The DNA of the CDR3 is TGTGCCAGCAGTTTAAATAGGGGGCGATCGGGTGGCTACACCTTC. This gives the protein CASSLNRGRSGGYTF.

This clone was detected once. The rearrangement uses TRBV20-1 and TRBJ2-1; 10 nucleotides line up with TRBD2. V was pared by 3 bases and J by 7 bases, with 12 bases of the junction left unmatched. The CDR3 sequence is 16 residues long. The germline V gene encodes CDR1 DFQATT and CDR2 SNEGSKA (reference sequence). The CDR3 loop reads CSASAFSSGSSNEQFF. As DNA, the CDR3 is TGCAGTGCTAGTGCGTTCTCTAGCGGGAGTTCGAATGAGCAGTTCTTC.

The chain links TRBV11-2 to TRBJ2-7; D not certain. The CDR3 has 11 amino acids. V gave up 5 bases and J gave up 2 bases, with 4 bases separating them. Germline lookup yields CDR1 SGHAT and CDR2 FQNNGV. CDR3 protein: CASSVTYEQYF. CDR3 nucleotides: TGTGCCAGCAGCGTTACCTACGAGCAGTACTTC.

The V gene is TRBV6-2 or TRBV6-3, the J gene TRBJ2-2; 11 bases agree with TRBD2. CDR3 size: 16 residues. The V gene's germline CDR1 is MNHEY and CDR2 SVGEGT. V shed 4 bases and J 3 bases; nucleotides not matched to a gene: 4. The DNA for the CDR3 is TGTGCCAGCAGTTTACTAGCGGGAGATGACACCGGGGAGCTGTTTTTT. Translated: CASSLLAGDDTGELFF.

The rearrangement joins TRBV18 to TRBJ2-1, with TRBD1 matching over 8 bases. The germline CDR1 and CDR2 sequences are KGHSH and LQKENI. The V gene end was trimmed by 1 base and the J gene end by 5 bases; junction bases not matched to a gene: 10. This CDR3 contains 17 residues. The CDR3 sequence is CASSPQHRTGTDNEQFF. CDR3 sequence (DNA): TGTGCCAGCTCACCACAACACAGGACAGGGACTGACAATGAGCAGTTCTTC.

The J gene is TRBJ2-3, the V gene TRBV4-1; D is unresolved. The CDR3 consists of 15 residues. Looked up from germline, CDR1 is MGHRA and CDR2 is YSYEKL. Trimming removed 1 base from V and 1 base from J, with 9 bases in between. The CDR3 bases are TGCGCCAGCAGCCAAGTAATTTTCGGCACAGATACGCAGTATTTT. This encodes CASSQVIFGTDTQYF.

The rearrangement links TRBV15 to TRBJ1-2; unclear D gene. The CDR3 covers 17 residues. Germline V gene lookup returns CDR1 LNHNV and CDR2 YYDKDF (reference sequence). Trimming removed 0 bases from V and 2 bases from J, with 16 bases in between. This CDR3 reads CATSRDLGIRINYGYTF. CDR3 in DNA: TGTGCCACCAGCAGAGATCTTGGCATCAGGATAAACTATGGCTACACCTTC.

This clone has just one count. The V and J genes are TRBV20-1 and TRBJ2-3, with 8 bases matching TRBD2. Trimming removed 3 bases from V and 1 base from J; junction bases left unmatched: 12. The CDR3 is 17 amino acids. The germline V gene has CDR1 DFQATT and CDR2 SNEGSKA (reference sequence). The CDR3 spells CSASRLAGSSGTDTQYF. CDR3 DNA: TGCAGTGCTAGTCGCCTAGCGGGCTCAAGCGGCACAGATACGCAGTATTTT.

The V and J genes are TRBV30 and TRBJ1-1; D is perhaps TRBD1 (6 bases). Germline V gene lookup returns CDR1 GTSNPN and CDR2 SVGIG (reference sequence). This CDR3 has 14 amino acids. With 5 bases removed from V and 6 bases from J, the gap between germline ends came to 19 bases. Written as DNA, the CDR3 is TGTGCCTGGTCCTCCAGGGGCCCGGACCCTGAAGCTTTCTTT. Its translation: CAWSSRGPDPEAFF.

The CDR3 nucleotides read TGTGCCAGCAGTTTTAGAGGCGCCCCCCCCCATGAGCAGTTCTTC. Residues: CASSFRGAPPHEQFF. J is TRBJ2-1 and V is TRBV28; D call uncertain. The ends were cut back, 3 bases at V and 8 bases at J, with 17 bases in the middle. The V gene's germline CDR1 is MDHEN and CDR2 SYDVKM. The CDR3 is 15 amino acids.